These 10 T cell receptor beta chains were all obtained from the same sample, sequenced in a study of identical twins. TCRdb fed the 5' RACE reads into MiXCR, producing one record per CDR3 protein. The sample lists some 690,000 distinct CDR3 sequences; around 20% were seen once. The same sample was also used in a study of T cells expressing NK-cell markers.

Material: PBMCs. These receptors were collected from a woman aged 18-29 years in good health.

This clonotype was counted a few times. V gene TRBV11-2 combines with J gene TRBJ2-7; TRBD2 matches 8 bases. CDR1 and CDR2 from the germline V gene are SGHAT and FQNNGV. J was trimmed by 6 bases and V by 5 bases; bases with no gene match: 18. The CDR3 runs 17 residues. The CDR3 DNA reads as TGTGCCAGCAGCCCCTCCTCCATGGCGGGAGGTCCATCCGAGCAGTACTTC. Translating gives CASSPSSMAGGPSEQYF.

V gene TRBV10-3 combines with J gene TRBJ1-4; D is unresolved. CDR1 and CDR2 from the germline V gene are ENHRY and SYGVKD. The CDR3 runs 13 residues. Trimming left V 4 bases short and J 0 bases short, with 3 bases between. CDR3 amino acids: CAISVATNEKLFF. For the CDR3, the DNA is TGTGCCATCAGTGTTGCAACTAATGAAAAACTGTTTTTT.

This chain links TRBV27 with TRBJ2-1; a possible D gene is TRBD1 (6 bases). The V gene's germline CDR1 is MNHEY and CDR2 SMNVEV (reference sequence). The CDR3 is made up of 14 amino acids. V lost 1 base, J lost 5 bases, and 9 bases lay in between. CDR3 sequence reads: CASSLFTGNNEQFF. Here the CDR3 DNA reads TGTGCCAGCAGTTTATTTACAGGGAACAATGAGCAGTTCTTC.

The chain carries TRBV6-5 and TRBJ2-4; D might be TRBD2 (6 bases). V lost 6 bases and J 11 bases, leaving 11 bases between the germline ends. CDR3 length equals 11 residues. Germline values: CDR1 MNHEY, CDR2 SVGAGI. Written as DNA, the CDR3 is TGTGCCAGCAGCCGGGGGAAGGTTCAGTACTTC. Translating it yields CASSRGKVQYF.

The chain links TRBV27 to TRBJ1-1, with TRBD1 identical over 10 bases. The CDR3 covers 16 residues. Germline-derived CDR1 and CDR2 are MNHEY and SMNVEV (reference sequence). With 1 base clipped from V and 4 bases from J, the junction kept 6 bases outside the gene matches. The CDR3 DNA reads TGTGCCAGCAGTTTATTAGGAGACAGGGGGCCCACTGAAGCTTTCTTT. Translating gives CASSLLGDRGPTEAFF.

The sample holds a few counts of this clonotype. CDR3 in amino acids: CASSNRDSGETQYF. As DNA, the CDR3 is TGCGCCAGCAGCAACCGGGACAGTGGGGAGACCCAGTACTTC. The chain employs TRBV5-1 and TRBJ2-5; 7 bases line up with TRBD1. The CDR3 has 14 residues. Germline V gene lookup returns CDR1 SGHRS and CDR2 YFSETQ. The V gene end was trimmed by 4 bases and the J gene end by 5 bases; junction bases not matched to a gene: 8.

This clonotype was picked up a small number of times. The chain employs TRBV29-1 and TRBJ2-4, with 7 bases that match TRBD1. Germline values: CDR1 SQVTM, CDR2 ANQGSEA. The CDR3 has 16 amino acids. The V gene end was trimmed by 4 bases and the J gene end by 0 bases; junction bases not matched to a gene: 9. CDR3 sequence: CSVVGGDDLAKNIQYF. The CDR3 DNA follows: TGCAGCGTTGTAGGGGGCGATGATTTAGCCAAAAACATTCAGTACTTC. The complete variable domain, with remaining parts taken from reference TRBV29-1 and TRBJ2-4, reads SAVISQKPSRDICQRGTSLTIQCQVDSQVTMMFWYRQQPGQSLTLIATANQGSEATYESGFVIDKFPISRPNLTFSTLTVSNMSPEDSSIYLCSVVGGDDLAKNIQYFGAGTRLSVL.

This clonotype occurred a few times. This chain uses TRBV12-3 or TRBV12-4 with TRBJ2-3; D perhaps matches TRBD2 (5 bases). Trimming pared 5 bases from V and 0 bases from J, leaving 9 bases between. The CDR3 extends over 14 amino acids. CDR3 amino acids: CASSVTSSTDTQYF. The CDR3 DNA reads TGTGCCAGCAGTGTTACTAGTAGCACAGATACGCAGTATTTT.

Many counts were recorded for this clonotype. The chain joins TRBV20-1 to TRBJ1-2; 8 bases agree with TRBD1. Germline assignment: CDR1 DFQATT and CDR2 SNEGSKA (reference sequence). V shed 0 bases, J shed 2 bases, and the junction held 2 bases outside the gene matches. This CDR3 is built from 14 residues. CDR3 sequence: CSARDRTGNYGYTF. CDR3 DNA: TGCAGTGCTAGAGATCGGACAGGGAACTATGGCTACACCTTC.

This clonotype was observed a few times. The rearrangement links TRBV11-2 to TRBJ2-2; a possible D gene is TRBD1 (6 bases). Trimming shortened V by 4 bases and J by 1 base, and 13 bases separated the two germline ends. Germline CDR1 and CDR2: SGHAT and FQNNGV. CDR3 length equals 16 residues. The CDR3 here is CASSSDRPRNTGELFF. The CDR3 DNA reads as TGTGCCAGCAGCTCAGACAGGCCTAGGAACACCGGGGAGCTGTTTTTT.